These T cell receptor beta chains were read from a single sample in a study of blood T cell repertoires in COVID-19. This table comes from immunoSEQ multiplex PCR, and its TCRdb copy is limited to in-frame clones, with some not included. The top ten hold under 11% of the sample, which has more than 300,000 clones, about 87% seen once. The sequenced material came from peripheral blood. Receptors originate from a woman in her thirties with COVID-19, enrolled during active disease. CDR3s include the opening cysteine and the closing phenylalanine or tryptophan. D genes are given only for firm matches. Clone size is stated in some rows and not others, as once, few, many or a class when expanded.

clone size,CDR3 length,V gene,J gene,D gene,CDR3 DNA,CDR3 protein
NA,14,TRBV15,TRBJ1-2,TRBD1,TGTGCCACCAGCAGAGAAGCAGGGGGGTATGGCTACACCTTC,CATSREAGGYGYTF
NA,14,TRBV5-1,TRBJ2-1,TRBD1,TGCGCCAGCAGCGGGGCGGGGACAGGGTTTGAGCAGTTCTTC,CASSGAGTGFEQFF
NA,14,TRBV15,TRBJ2-7,NA,TGTGCCACCAGCAGAGTGAGGTCCGGCTACGAGCAGTACTTC,CATSRVRSGYEQYF
NA,16,TRBV9,TRBJ2-3,TRBD2,TGTGCCAGCAGCGTAGGGGGCGGGAGGGCCAGAGATACGCAGTATTTT,CASSVGGGRARDTQYF
few,12,TRBV7-2,TRBJ2-1,NA,TGTGCCAGCAGCTTAGCGCGGGGTGAGCAGTTCTTC,CASSLARGEQFF
NA,13,TRBV19,TRBJ2-1,TRBD1,TGTGCCAGTAGTTTGACGGGACAGGATGAGCAGTTCTTC,CASSLTGQDEQFF
NA,15,TRBV5-6,TRBJ2-2,NA,TGTGCCAGCAGAATAATCGGGGTCTTGGGCGGGGAGCTGTTTTTT,CASRIIGVLGGELFF
NA,15,TRBV6-1,TRBJ1-5,NA,TGTGCCAGCAGTGAATACGGACAGTTCAATCAGCCCCAGCATTTT,CASSEYGQFNQPQHF
NA,12,TRBV29-1,TRBJ2-7,TRBD1,TGCAGCGTCCAGGGACAGAACTACGAGCAGTACTTC,CSVQGQNYEQYF
few,15,TRBV4-1,TRBJ1-5,NA,TGCGCCAGCAGCCAAGGGAACTATGCGGGCCAGCCCCAGCATTTT,CASSQGNYAGQPQHF
NA,15,TRBV5-1,TRBJ1-1,NA,TGCGCCAGCAGCTTGGCCGGGGAATTGAGCACTGAAGCTTTCTTT,CASSLAGELSTEAFF
once,14,TRBV5-1,TRBJ1-3,NA,TGCGCCAGCAGCCAGGGAGGATCTGGAAACACCATATATTTT,CASSQGGSGNTIYF
NA,16,TRBV24-1,TRBJ1-3,TRBD1,TGTGCCACCACCGGAAGTCGGGACAGGGGCTTAGACACCATATATTTT,CATTGSRDRGLDTIYF
NA,12,TRBV28,TRBJ2-2,NA,TGTGCCAGCACCACTTTCCAAAGGGAGCTGTTTTTT,CASTTFQRELFF
NA,17,TRBV3-1/TRBV3-2,TRBJ1-6,NA,TGTGCCAGCAGCCAAAGTACGAACATTCGAAATAATTCACCCCTCCACTTT,CASSQSTNIRNNSPLHF
NA,16,TRBV19,TRBJ1-5,NA,TGTGCCAGTACCCTTAGACCCGAGGAAAGCAATCAGCCCCAGCATTTT,CASTLRPEESNQPQHF
few,13,TRBV10-3,TRBJ2-1,NA,TGTGCCATCAGTGAGCAAGGGGACAATGAGCAGTTCTTC,CAISEQGDNEQFF
NA,13,TRBV28,TRBJ1-1,NA,TGTGCCAGCACCGGGGGGTCAGGGGCTGGAGCTTTCTTT,CASTGGSGAGAFF
once,14,TRBV6-4,TRBJ2-1,TRBD2,TGTGCCAGCAGTGACTCGAGCGGGGCCGATGAGCAGTTCTTC,CASSDSSGADEQFF
few,15,TRBV9,TRBJ2-1,NA,TGTGCCAGCAGCGTGGGCCTAGCTTTTCGCAATGAGCAGTTCTTC,CASSVGLAFRNEQFF
NA,13,TRBV30,TRBJ2-4,NA,TGTGCCTGGACGCTACGAGGGGGGGGCATTCAGTACTTC,CAWTLRGGGIQYF
NA,13,TRBV5-6,TRBJ2-7,TRBD1,TGTGCCAGCAGCGCTGACAGGGGGCCACAGCAGTACTTC,CASSADRGPQQYF
NA,20,TRBV7-6,TRBJ2-3,TRBD2,TGTGCCAGCAGCCCCGCCGGGGGCCCAGCGGGAGTGGGGATCGGGGATACGCAGTATTTT,CASSPAGGPAGVGIGDTQYF
NA,14,TRBV13,TRBJ1-1,NA,TGTGCCAGCAGCTTAGGCAGGGTAAACACTGAAGCTTTCTTT,CASSLGRVNTEAFF
NA,15,TRBV19,TRBJ2-1,NA,TGTGCCAGTAGACCCGACCGGAGCTCCTACAATGAGCAGTTCTTC,CASRPDRSSYNEQFF
NA,18,TRBV5-1,TRBJ2-4,NA,TGCGCCAGCGCACCTGAAAGAGGCAGGACACTAGCCAAAAACATTCAGTACTTC,CASAPERGRTLAKNIQYF
NA,15,TRBV6-5,TRBJ2-5,TRBD2,TGTGCCAGCAGTAAACTAGCGGGAGGTGGGGAGACCCAGTACTTC,CASSKLAGGGETQYF
NA,17,TRBV11-2,TRBJ2-7,TRBD2,TGTGCCAGCAGCTTAGATCGCGGAGCGGGAATCCCCTACGAGCAGTACTTC,CASSLDRGAGIPYEQYF
NA,16,TRBV11-1,TRBJ2-2,TRBD1,TGTGCCAGCAGCTTAGGGGACAGGTTCCTCACCGGGGAGCTGTTTTTT,CASSLGDRFLTGELFF
NA,13,TRBV6-4,TRBJ1-2,TRBD1,TGTGCCAGCAGTGAGGAAACAGGGGGAGGCTACACCTTC,CASSEETGGGYTF
NA,14,TRBV4-1,TRBJ1-1,NA,TGCGCCAGCAGGGGGACACTGAAGAACACTGAAGCTTTCTTT,CASRGTLKNTEAFF
once,14,TRBV10-3,TRBJ2-7,NA,TGTGCCATCTCAAATTCAGGGAGGTCCTACGAGCAGTACTTC,CAISNSGRSYEQYF
NA,17,TRBV18,TRBJ1-5,TRBD1,TGTGCCAGCTCACCACTTGACAGGGGATTCGGCAATCAGCCCCAGCATTTT,CASSPLDRGFGNQPQHF
few,14,TRBV9,TRBJ2-3,NA,TGTGCCAGCAGCGTAGGGGACTCAGCAGATACGCAGTATTTT,CASSVGDSADTQYF
NA,17,TRBV9,TRBJ1-6,TRBD1,TGTGCCAGCAGCGTAGATCTTTTGACAGGGTTAACTTCACCCCTCCACTTT,CASSVDLLTGLTSPLHF